This TCR beta chain comes out of a study of CXCR3-negative and CXCR3-positive naive CD8 T cells. General observations from the study: Diversity ran similarly high across both naive subsets but far lower in memory CD8+ cells. The study inferred TCR strength from TRB CDR3 properties and found comparable surface CD5 between naive subsets.

Per germline, CDR1 LNHDA and CDR2 SQIVND (reference sequence). The CDR3 is 13 amino acids. The sorter processed each CD8+ T cell subset in triplicate at 280,000 or so cells apiece. Naive CD8+ T cells showed a CD45RO-CCR7+CD27+CD95- phenotype. The authors made the TRB cDNA libraries by 5' RACE using UMI labels. TCRdb re-called the 5' RACE reads; every CDR3 protein appears as one record, without DNA. Found here are some 130,000 distinct CDR3 sequences; the top ten clones hold less than 0.3%. Concerning this clonotype itself: The target antigen is unknown.

The chain joins TRBV19 to TRBJ2-1; TCRdb gives TRBD1 as the D gene, but with no DNA this cannot be confirmed. Sample: naive CXCR3- CD8+ T cells from blood. Subset given: CD45RO-CCR7+CD27+CD95- naive CD8+ T cells lacking CXCR3 (TNR3-). The TCR was taken from a human donor in good health. Some clones in this sample may be carry-over from other donors' samples. This chain's CDR3 is CASSPARGHEQFF.